The 21 T cell receptor beta chains in this list originate from one sample, sequenced in a study of graft-versus-host responses after intestinal transplantation. Profiled with immunoSEQ multiplex PCR; TCRdb holds only in-frame clones, not every one. The table lists around 39,000 clones, 85% to 95% of them singletons. Here the sequenced sample was PBMCs, taken roughly 110 weeks after intestinal transplantation. These TCRs come from a human patient who received an intestinal transplant, so some T cells may come from the graft donor.

This chain connects TRBV7-2 to TRBJ2-5; perhaps D is TRBD1 or TRBD2 (5 bases each). Germline CDR1 SGHTA, CDR2 FQGNSA. The CDR3 length is 16 residues. Trimming took off 7 bases at V and 4 bases at J, with 22 bases between the two ends. CDR3 sequence reads: CASNLSPGLAGETQYF. In DNA form, the CDR3 reads TGTGCCAGCAACCTCAGTCCGGGGCTAGCAGGAGAGACCCAGTACTTC.

The genes are TRBV29-1 and TRBJ1-1; D gene unclear. V was shortened by 5 bases and J by 0 bases, with 10 bases between the two germline ends. Germline CDR1 SQVTM, CDR2 ANQGSEA. This CDR3 is 13 amino acids long. The CDR3 region is CSVRRVLNTEAFF. The CDR3 DNA follows: TGCAGCGTTCGGAGGGTGTTGAACACTGAAGCTTTCTTT.

The chain is built from TRBV5-1 and TRBJ2-5; D unclear. With 4 bases removed from V and 2 bases from J, the gap between germline ends came to 12 bases. Germline V gene sequence: CDR1 SGHRS, CDR2 YFSETQ. This CDR3 has 14 residues. The CDR3 sequence is CASSGGGIQETQYF. CDR3 in DNA: TGCGCCAGCAGCGGCGGTGGAATACAAGAGACCCAGTACTTC. Based on the CDR3 plus reference TRBV5-1 and TRBJ2-5, the full variable domain is KAGVTQTPRYLIKTRGQQVTLSCSPISGHRSVSWYQQTPGQGLQFLFEYFSETQRNKGNFPGRFSGRQFSNSRSEMNVSTLELGDSALYLCASSGGGIQETQYFGPGTRLLVL.

The chain couples TRBV4-2 to TRBJ2-1, with 8 bases fitting TRBD2. J lost 9 bases, V lost 1 base, and 14 bases had no gene match. Germline V gives CDR1 LGHNA, CDR2 YNFKEQ. This CDR3 is built from 17 residues. This CDR3 is CASSQVRGSAGAGEQFF. CDR3 bases: TGTGCCAGCAGCCAAGTACGGGGATCAGCGGGAGCTGGTGAGCAGTTCTTC.

The chain combines TRBV18 with TRBJ1-5; D is possibly TRBD1 (5 bases). V lost 6 bases and J 6 bases, leaving 15 bases between the germline ends. This CDR3 spans 14 amino acids. The germline gives CDR1 KGHSH, CDR2 LQKENI. The CDR3 nucleotides are TGTGCCAGCTCGGAACAAGAGCAGGGTCAGCCCCAGCATTTT. It codes for CASSEQEQGQPQHF. Supplemented by reference TRBV18 and TRBJ1-5, the full variable domain reads NAGVMQNPRHLVRRRGQEARLRCSPMKGHSHVYWYRQLPEEGLKFMVYLQKENIIDESGMPKERFSAEFPKEGPSILRIQQVVRGDSAAYFCASSEQEQGQPQHFGDGTRLSIL.

This chain uses TRBV6-5 with TRBJ2-2; D is undetermined. Germline assignment: CDR1 MNHEY and CDR2 SVGAGI. The V and J ends lost 3 bases and 3 bases respectively, with 2 bases between them. The CDR3 covers 12 residues. The CDR3 bases are TGTGCCAGCAGTTATCACACCGGGGAGCTGTTTTTT. It is translated as CASSYHTGELFF.

V is TRBV20-1 and J is TRBJ2-1; D gene ambiguous. CDR3 length: 11 residues. V was trimmed by 3 bases and J by 8 bases, leaving 8 bases between them. CDR1 is DFQATT, CDR2 SNEGSKA, per germline (reference sequence). The CDR3 DNA follows: TGCAGTGCTAGTGTAGGGTATGAGCAGTTCTTC. Translating gives CSASVGYEQFF.

The rearrangement joins TRBV6-1 to TRBJ1-6; the match to TRBD1 covers 7 bases. This CDR3 is 13 amino acids long. Germline CDR1 reads MNHNS; CDR2 reads SASEGT. The V gene end was trimmed by 6 bases and the J gene end by 7 bases; junction bases not matched to a gene: 3. Written as DNA, the CDR3 is TGTGCCAGCAGCCGGGACAGAAATTCACCCCTCCACTTT. Its protein product is CASSRDRNSPLHF.

CDR3 nucleotides: TGTGCCAGCAGTGACACCGGGTCCTATGGCTACACCTTC. The encoded protein is CASSDTGSYGYTF. This chain connects TRBV25-1 to TRBJ1-2; D gene ambiguous. V shed 3 bases and J shed 4 bases, with 9 bases lying between them. This CDR3 contains 13 residues. Per the germline V gene, CDR1 is MGHDK and CDR2 is SYGVNS.

The chain uses TRBV6-5 and TRBJ2-7, with a possible D match to TRBD1 (6 bases). This CDR3 contains 15 residues. From germline, CDR1 is MNHEY and CDR2 SVGAGI. Trimming pared 0 bases from V and 5 bases from J, leaving 14 bases between. Here the CDR3 reads CASSYSGGQRNEQYF. As DNA, the CDR3 is TGTGCCAGCAGTTACTCAGGAGGACAGAGAAACGAGCAGTACTTC.

The V gene is TRBV28, the J gene TRBJ1-2; D might be TRBD1 (6 bases). The CDR3 has 14 amino acids. The V gene's germline CDR1 is MDHEN and CDR2 SYDVKM. Trimming left V 2 bases short and J 1 base short, with 8 bases between. The CDR3 loop reads CASSLQGNNYGYTF. CDR3 in DNA: TGTGCCAGCAGTTTACAGGGGAATAACTATGGCTACACCTTC.

The rearrangement joins TRBV5-1 to TRBJ2-7; 7 bases align to TRBD2. CDR3 length: 13 amino acids. CDR1 is SGHRS and CDR2 is YFSETQ in the germline V gene. Trimming took 7 bases from V and 4 from J; bases not matched to a gene: 8. In DNA, the CDR3 is TGCGCCAGCGGCTCTGGGCGGGGGTACGAGCAGTACTTC. This translates into CASGSGRGYEQYF.

The chain recombines TRBV19 with TRBJ1-5; D is unclear. CDR1 is LNHDA and CDR2 is SQIVND in the germline V gene (reference sequence). This CDR3 is 13 amino acids long. Trimming cost V 5 bases and J 1 base, with 6 bases left between them. In DNA form, the CDR3 reads TGTGCCAGTAGTCCCAAAAGCAATCAGCCCCAGCATTTT. As protein: CASSPKSNQPQHF.

The V gene is TRBV5-6, the J gene TRBJ2-1; tentative D call: TRBD2 (5 bases). Between the trimmed V and J ends, which lost 1 base and 15 bases, there was a span of 17 bases. This CDR3 comprises 13 residues. Germline CDR1 is SGHDT and CDR2 is YYEEEE. DNA for the CDR3: TGTGCCAGCAGCTTGTCACGTTTAGCCCGGGGGTTCTTC. Translating it yields CASSLSRLARGFF.

CDR3 sequence: CASSFDREETQYF. The CDR3 nucleotides are TGTGCCAGCAGCTTCGACCGTGAAGAGACCCAGTACTTC. The V gene is TRBV11-3, the J gene TRBJ2-5, with unresolved D. Trimming shortened V by 3 bases and J by 3 bases, and 8 bases separated the two germline ends. The CDR3 contains 13 residues. Germline CDR1 is SGHNT and CDR2 is YENEEA. Using reference TRBV11-3 and TRBJ2-5 for the parts outside the CDR3, the full variable domain is EAGVVQSPRYKIIEKKQPVAFWCNPISGHNTLYWYLQNLGQGPELLIRYENEEAVDDSQLPKDRFSAERLKGVDSTLKIQPAELGDSAVYLCASSFDREETQYFGPGTRLLVL.

V usage is TRBV19 and J usage is TRBJ1-2; D unresolved. Trimming took 3 bases from V and 2 from J, leaving 16 bases between them. Germline V gives CDR1 LNHDA, CDR2 SQIVND (reference sequence). The CDR3 totals 16 residues. Here the CDR3 DNA reads TGTGCCAGTAGTATGGCTACGTCGGGATTGAACTATGGCTACACCTTC. Translated: CASSMATSGLNYGYTF.

The V call is TRBV5-1, the J call TRBJ2-3; 9 nucleotides line up with TRBD1. J gave up 0 bases and V 4 bases, and 6 bases lay outside the gene matches. Germline V lookup: CDR1 SGHRS, CDR2 YFSETQ. The CDR3 sequence is 16 residues long. The CDR3 nucleotides read TGCGCCAGCAGCAGAGAGACAGGGGGAAGCACAGATACGCAGTATTTT. Translation gives CASSRETGGSTDTQYF.

The chain employs TRBV5-6 and TRBJ2-2, with TRBD1 matching over 9 bases. The CDR3 is 15 residues long. Per the germline V gene, CDR1 is SGHDT and CDR2 is YYEEEE. J was trimmed by 1 base and V by 4 bases; bases with no gene match: 2. The CDR3 bases are TGTGCCAGCAGCAAGGGACAGGGGAACACCGGGGAGCTGTTTTTT. It is translated as CASSKGQGNTGELFF.

This clone came up once. The chain joins TRBV6-5 to TRBJ2-1, with D possibly being TRBD2 (6 bases). The CDR3 length is 15 residues. Germline V gene sequence: CDR1 MNHEY, CDR2 SVGAGI. Between the trimmed V and J ends, which lost 2 bases and 10 bases, there was a span of 18 bases. CDR3 sequence (DNA): TGTGCCAGCAGTTACCAGGGACTCCAGATTGAGGAGCAGTTCTTC. Protein sequence: CASSYQGLQIEEQFF.

V usage is TRBV6-5 and J usage is TRBJ2-1; weak D call: TRBD1 (6 bases). CDR1 MNHEY and CDR2 SVGAGI come from the germline V gene. The CDR3 totals 15 residues. V was cut by 3 bases and J by 1 base, with 10 bases left in between. DNA of the CDR3: TGTGCCAGCAGTTATGGGGGCGGGTCCTACAATGAGCAGTTCTTC. Translation: CASSYGGGSYNEQFF.

The chain has TRBV6-1 and TRBJ1-2; D perhaps matches TRBD1 (5 bases). The V end lost 3 bases, the J end lost 8 bases, and 16 bases lay between the germline ends. This CDR3 contains 14 residues. Per germline, CDR1 MNHNS and CDR2 SASEGT. The CDR3 sequence: CASSDQGYELGYTF. In DNA, the CDR3 is TGTGCCAGCAGTGATCAGGGCTACGAGTTGGGCTACACCTTC.